Below, 8 T cell receptor beta chains from the same sample are listed, as sequenced in a study of shared clonotypes between healthy human individuals. The naive CD8 fraction comprised CD45RO-negative cells positively selected for CCR7 and excluded terminally differentiated effector memory CD45RA+ cells. Sequencing used immunoSEQ multiplex PCR; TCRdb keeps in-frame clones, though not all of them. The data show hundreds of thousands of clones, approximately 96% seen once. The sample was naive CD8+ T cells sorted from blood. The receptors originated from a woman in her thirties in good health.

The chain has TRBV27 and TRBJ2-7; no clear D. Trimming removed 3 bases at V and 9 bases at J, with 21 bases between. CDR1 is MNHEY, CDR2 SMNVEV, per germline (reference sequence). The CDR3 runs 15 residues. The CDR3 here is CASSLGPATGFGQYF. The CDR3 bases are TGTGCCAGCAGTTTGGGCCCCGCTACCGGGTTTGGGCAGTACTTC.

CDR3 nucleotide sequence: TGTGCCAGCAGCTTGGAAGTCCGAACGAACACTGAAGCTTTCTTT. Translation: CASSLEVRTNTEAFF. V and J are TRBV5-6 and TRBJ1-1; D unresolved. Trimming pared 0 bases from V and 1 base from J, leaving 10 bases between. This CDR3 spans 15 amino acids. Germline V gene data show CDR1 as SGHDT and CDR2 as YYEEEE.

The chain has TRBV2 and TRBJ2-2; D remains unclear. This CDR3 has 14 residues. Deletions cut 6 bases from V and 0 bases from J, with 8 bases between. CDR1 and CDR2 (germline): SNHLY, FYNNEI. The CDR3 sequence is CASRGGPNTGELFF. The CDR3 DNA sequence: TGTGCCAGCAGGGGCGGACCGAACACCGGGGAGCTGTTTTTT.

The chain links TRBV5-4 to TRBJ1-1, with 9 positions matching TRBD1. Per the germline V gene, CDR1 is SGHNT and CDR2 is YYREEE (reference sequence). CDR3 length equals 13 residues. V shed 4 bases and J 6 bases; nucleotides not matched to a gene: 4. The CDR3 DNA sequence: TGTGCCAGCAGCGCGGACAGGGGCCCTGAAGCTTTCTTT. Protein: CASSADRGPEAFF.

The CDR3 sequence is CASKVWIGTGGDEQFF. DNA of the CDR3: TGTGCCAGCAAGGTTTGGATCGGAACAGGTGGGGATGAGCAGTTCTTC. V is TRBV27 and J is TRBJ2-1, with a tentative D call TRBD1 (5 bases). The germline V gene encodes CDR1 MNHEY and CDR2 SMNVEV (reference sequence). The CDR3 is made up of 16 amino acids. The germline V and J ends were trimmed by 7 bases and 8 bases, with 24 bases remaining between them.

V is TRBV7-9 and J is TRBJ1-2; D is uncertain. There are 14 residues in the CDR3. Germline CDR1 SEHNR, CDR2 FQNEAQ (reference sequence). Trimming removed 1 base at V and 4 bases at J, with 10 bases between. CDR3 bases: TGTGCCAGCAGCTTAGTTCACGGAGGCTATGGCTACACCTTC. Translation gives CASSLVHGGYGYTF.

This chain uses TRBV10-1 with TRBJ2-5; D may be TRBD1 or TRBD2 (6 bases each). The better agreement between TRBJ2-7 and the DNA end casts doubt on the J call. The CDR3 is made up of 14 amino acids. Looked up from germline, CDR1 is WNHNN and CDR2 is SYGVQD (reference sequence). Written as DNA, the CDR3 is TGCGCCAGCATCCCGAAGGGGGGCTCCTACGAGCAGTACTTC. Residues: CASIPKGGSYEQYF.

V gene TRBV11-2 combines with J gene TRBJ2-3, with D perhaps matching TRBD1 (6 bases). The V gene's germline CDR1 is SGHAT and CDR2 FQNNGV. V was pared by 7 bases and J by 4 bases, with 24 bases between. This CDR3 contains 17 residues. Here the CDR3 DNA reads TGTGCCAGCAACTCCCTCCCCGGACAGAAGTCCGCAGATACGCAGTATTTT. Protein product: CASNSLPGQKSADTQYF.